A single sample is the source of the 14 T cell receptor beta chains below, sequenced in a study of human CD8 memory T cell subsets. Libraries for TCR beta were constructed using UMI-labeled 5' RACE. Using the 5' RACE reads, TCRdb records one entry per CDR3 protein without DNA. Its listing shows approximately 12,000 distinct CDR3 sequences. The sequenced sample consisted of CD8+ T cells from PBMCs. These TCRs come from a human donor in good health.

The chain is built from TRBV6-6 and TRBJ2-7; checking the TCRdb D call of TRBD1 is not possible without DNA. The germline V gene has CDR1 MNHNY and CDR2 SVGAGI (reference sequence). This CDR3 is 12 amino acids long. The CDR3 protein is CASSPTGVEQYF.

The V gene is TRBV20-1, the J gene TRBJ1-3. Germline CDR1 is DFQATT and CDR2 is SNEGSKA (reference sequence). The CDR3 contains 17 residues. The chain's CDR3 is CSARDRTEGFSGNTIYF.

V and J are TRBV30 and TRBJ2-7. The CDR3 totals 12 residues. The germline CDR1 and CDR2 sequences are GTSNPN and SVGIG (reference sequence). The CDR3: CAWSDPIYEQYF.

The chain uses TRBV6-5 and TRBJ2-3; with no DNA, the TCRdb D assignment of TRBD1 cannot be verified. The CDR3 totals 11 residues. Germline CDR1 is MNHEY and CDR2 is SVGAGI. The CDR3 region is CAISSGVTQYF.

The chain recombines TRBV18 with TRBJ1-5; the D call of TRBD1 rests on TCRdb alone, since no DNA is present to check it. CDR1 and CDR2 from the germline V gene are KGHSH and LQKENI. The CDR3 is made up of 13 amino acids. The CDR3 reads CASRQGNNQPQHF.

The chain couples TRBV7-3 to TRBJ1-2; the D call of TRBD1 rests on TCRdb alone, since no DNA is present to check it. The CDR3 length is 15 residues. In germline, CDR1 is SGHTA, CDR2 FQGTGA. CDR3 protein: CASSLTPDRKDGYTF.

The chain recombines TRBV5-5 with TRBJ2-7. The CDR3 has 11 amino acids. CDR1 SGHKS and CDR2 YYEKEE come from the germline V gene (reference sequence). CDR3 in amino acids: CASTEWDEQYF.

This chain links TRBV29-1 with TRBJ2-1. The length of the CDR3 is 14 residues. Per germline, CDR1 SQVTM and CDR2 ANQGSEA. The CDR3: CSVGAGGSYNEQFF.

The gene calls are TRBV20-1 and TRBJ2-5; TCRdb returns TRBD2, unconfirmable since there is no DNA. The CDR3 is 17 amino acids. The germline CDR1 and CDR2 sequences are DFQATT and SNEGSKA (reference sequence). Here the CDR3 reads CSPFTGLAETLQETQYF.

CDR3 residues: CAWSEVGTGRYNEQFF. The V and J genes are TRBV30 and TRBJ2-1; as DNA is missing, the TRBD1 call by TCRdb cannot be tested. The length of the CDR3 is 16 residues. CDR1 is GTSNPN and CDR2 is SVGIG in the germline V gene (reference sequence). Combining the CDR3 with reference TRBV30 and TRBJ2-1 gives the whole variable domain SQTIHQWPATLVQPVGSPLSLECTVEGTSNPNLYWYRQAAGRGLQLLFYSVGIGQISSEVPQNLSASRPQDRQFILSSKKLLLSDSGFYLCAWSEVGTGRYNEQFFGPGTRLTVL.

According to its frequency, this clonotype is medium-sized. V usage is TRBV24-1 and J usage is TRBJ2-3; TCRdb's D call, TRBD2, is unchecked because there is no DNA. This CDR3 has 19 amino acids. Germline loops: CDR1 KGHDR, CDR2 SFDVKD. CDR3 region: CATSDYGLAGDASTDTQYF.

This chain connects TRBV4-3 to TRBJ2-1. Germline V gene lookup returns CDR1 LGHNA and CDR2 YSLEER. This CDR3 is 15 amino acids long. The CDR3 loop is CASSQDGNRLNEQFF.

This rearrangement joins TRBV28 to TRBJ2-1; absent DNA, TCRdb's TRBD1 call cannot be checked. Germline V gene data show CDR1 as MDHEN and CDR2 as SYDVKM. The CDR3 sequence is 16 residues long. The CDR3 sequence is CASSKGRASSYNEQFF.

The chain links TRBV4-2 to TRBJ1-5; as DNA is missing, the TRBD1 call by TCRdb cannot be tested. Germline V gene data show CDR1 as LGHNA and CDR2 as YNFKEQ. The CDR3 is made up of 14 amino acids. CDR3: CASSPLDRDQPQHF.